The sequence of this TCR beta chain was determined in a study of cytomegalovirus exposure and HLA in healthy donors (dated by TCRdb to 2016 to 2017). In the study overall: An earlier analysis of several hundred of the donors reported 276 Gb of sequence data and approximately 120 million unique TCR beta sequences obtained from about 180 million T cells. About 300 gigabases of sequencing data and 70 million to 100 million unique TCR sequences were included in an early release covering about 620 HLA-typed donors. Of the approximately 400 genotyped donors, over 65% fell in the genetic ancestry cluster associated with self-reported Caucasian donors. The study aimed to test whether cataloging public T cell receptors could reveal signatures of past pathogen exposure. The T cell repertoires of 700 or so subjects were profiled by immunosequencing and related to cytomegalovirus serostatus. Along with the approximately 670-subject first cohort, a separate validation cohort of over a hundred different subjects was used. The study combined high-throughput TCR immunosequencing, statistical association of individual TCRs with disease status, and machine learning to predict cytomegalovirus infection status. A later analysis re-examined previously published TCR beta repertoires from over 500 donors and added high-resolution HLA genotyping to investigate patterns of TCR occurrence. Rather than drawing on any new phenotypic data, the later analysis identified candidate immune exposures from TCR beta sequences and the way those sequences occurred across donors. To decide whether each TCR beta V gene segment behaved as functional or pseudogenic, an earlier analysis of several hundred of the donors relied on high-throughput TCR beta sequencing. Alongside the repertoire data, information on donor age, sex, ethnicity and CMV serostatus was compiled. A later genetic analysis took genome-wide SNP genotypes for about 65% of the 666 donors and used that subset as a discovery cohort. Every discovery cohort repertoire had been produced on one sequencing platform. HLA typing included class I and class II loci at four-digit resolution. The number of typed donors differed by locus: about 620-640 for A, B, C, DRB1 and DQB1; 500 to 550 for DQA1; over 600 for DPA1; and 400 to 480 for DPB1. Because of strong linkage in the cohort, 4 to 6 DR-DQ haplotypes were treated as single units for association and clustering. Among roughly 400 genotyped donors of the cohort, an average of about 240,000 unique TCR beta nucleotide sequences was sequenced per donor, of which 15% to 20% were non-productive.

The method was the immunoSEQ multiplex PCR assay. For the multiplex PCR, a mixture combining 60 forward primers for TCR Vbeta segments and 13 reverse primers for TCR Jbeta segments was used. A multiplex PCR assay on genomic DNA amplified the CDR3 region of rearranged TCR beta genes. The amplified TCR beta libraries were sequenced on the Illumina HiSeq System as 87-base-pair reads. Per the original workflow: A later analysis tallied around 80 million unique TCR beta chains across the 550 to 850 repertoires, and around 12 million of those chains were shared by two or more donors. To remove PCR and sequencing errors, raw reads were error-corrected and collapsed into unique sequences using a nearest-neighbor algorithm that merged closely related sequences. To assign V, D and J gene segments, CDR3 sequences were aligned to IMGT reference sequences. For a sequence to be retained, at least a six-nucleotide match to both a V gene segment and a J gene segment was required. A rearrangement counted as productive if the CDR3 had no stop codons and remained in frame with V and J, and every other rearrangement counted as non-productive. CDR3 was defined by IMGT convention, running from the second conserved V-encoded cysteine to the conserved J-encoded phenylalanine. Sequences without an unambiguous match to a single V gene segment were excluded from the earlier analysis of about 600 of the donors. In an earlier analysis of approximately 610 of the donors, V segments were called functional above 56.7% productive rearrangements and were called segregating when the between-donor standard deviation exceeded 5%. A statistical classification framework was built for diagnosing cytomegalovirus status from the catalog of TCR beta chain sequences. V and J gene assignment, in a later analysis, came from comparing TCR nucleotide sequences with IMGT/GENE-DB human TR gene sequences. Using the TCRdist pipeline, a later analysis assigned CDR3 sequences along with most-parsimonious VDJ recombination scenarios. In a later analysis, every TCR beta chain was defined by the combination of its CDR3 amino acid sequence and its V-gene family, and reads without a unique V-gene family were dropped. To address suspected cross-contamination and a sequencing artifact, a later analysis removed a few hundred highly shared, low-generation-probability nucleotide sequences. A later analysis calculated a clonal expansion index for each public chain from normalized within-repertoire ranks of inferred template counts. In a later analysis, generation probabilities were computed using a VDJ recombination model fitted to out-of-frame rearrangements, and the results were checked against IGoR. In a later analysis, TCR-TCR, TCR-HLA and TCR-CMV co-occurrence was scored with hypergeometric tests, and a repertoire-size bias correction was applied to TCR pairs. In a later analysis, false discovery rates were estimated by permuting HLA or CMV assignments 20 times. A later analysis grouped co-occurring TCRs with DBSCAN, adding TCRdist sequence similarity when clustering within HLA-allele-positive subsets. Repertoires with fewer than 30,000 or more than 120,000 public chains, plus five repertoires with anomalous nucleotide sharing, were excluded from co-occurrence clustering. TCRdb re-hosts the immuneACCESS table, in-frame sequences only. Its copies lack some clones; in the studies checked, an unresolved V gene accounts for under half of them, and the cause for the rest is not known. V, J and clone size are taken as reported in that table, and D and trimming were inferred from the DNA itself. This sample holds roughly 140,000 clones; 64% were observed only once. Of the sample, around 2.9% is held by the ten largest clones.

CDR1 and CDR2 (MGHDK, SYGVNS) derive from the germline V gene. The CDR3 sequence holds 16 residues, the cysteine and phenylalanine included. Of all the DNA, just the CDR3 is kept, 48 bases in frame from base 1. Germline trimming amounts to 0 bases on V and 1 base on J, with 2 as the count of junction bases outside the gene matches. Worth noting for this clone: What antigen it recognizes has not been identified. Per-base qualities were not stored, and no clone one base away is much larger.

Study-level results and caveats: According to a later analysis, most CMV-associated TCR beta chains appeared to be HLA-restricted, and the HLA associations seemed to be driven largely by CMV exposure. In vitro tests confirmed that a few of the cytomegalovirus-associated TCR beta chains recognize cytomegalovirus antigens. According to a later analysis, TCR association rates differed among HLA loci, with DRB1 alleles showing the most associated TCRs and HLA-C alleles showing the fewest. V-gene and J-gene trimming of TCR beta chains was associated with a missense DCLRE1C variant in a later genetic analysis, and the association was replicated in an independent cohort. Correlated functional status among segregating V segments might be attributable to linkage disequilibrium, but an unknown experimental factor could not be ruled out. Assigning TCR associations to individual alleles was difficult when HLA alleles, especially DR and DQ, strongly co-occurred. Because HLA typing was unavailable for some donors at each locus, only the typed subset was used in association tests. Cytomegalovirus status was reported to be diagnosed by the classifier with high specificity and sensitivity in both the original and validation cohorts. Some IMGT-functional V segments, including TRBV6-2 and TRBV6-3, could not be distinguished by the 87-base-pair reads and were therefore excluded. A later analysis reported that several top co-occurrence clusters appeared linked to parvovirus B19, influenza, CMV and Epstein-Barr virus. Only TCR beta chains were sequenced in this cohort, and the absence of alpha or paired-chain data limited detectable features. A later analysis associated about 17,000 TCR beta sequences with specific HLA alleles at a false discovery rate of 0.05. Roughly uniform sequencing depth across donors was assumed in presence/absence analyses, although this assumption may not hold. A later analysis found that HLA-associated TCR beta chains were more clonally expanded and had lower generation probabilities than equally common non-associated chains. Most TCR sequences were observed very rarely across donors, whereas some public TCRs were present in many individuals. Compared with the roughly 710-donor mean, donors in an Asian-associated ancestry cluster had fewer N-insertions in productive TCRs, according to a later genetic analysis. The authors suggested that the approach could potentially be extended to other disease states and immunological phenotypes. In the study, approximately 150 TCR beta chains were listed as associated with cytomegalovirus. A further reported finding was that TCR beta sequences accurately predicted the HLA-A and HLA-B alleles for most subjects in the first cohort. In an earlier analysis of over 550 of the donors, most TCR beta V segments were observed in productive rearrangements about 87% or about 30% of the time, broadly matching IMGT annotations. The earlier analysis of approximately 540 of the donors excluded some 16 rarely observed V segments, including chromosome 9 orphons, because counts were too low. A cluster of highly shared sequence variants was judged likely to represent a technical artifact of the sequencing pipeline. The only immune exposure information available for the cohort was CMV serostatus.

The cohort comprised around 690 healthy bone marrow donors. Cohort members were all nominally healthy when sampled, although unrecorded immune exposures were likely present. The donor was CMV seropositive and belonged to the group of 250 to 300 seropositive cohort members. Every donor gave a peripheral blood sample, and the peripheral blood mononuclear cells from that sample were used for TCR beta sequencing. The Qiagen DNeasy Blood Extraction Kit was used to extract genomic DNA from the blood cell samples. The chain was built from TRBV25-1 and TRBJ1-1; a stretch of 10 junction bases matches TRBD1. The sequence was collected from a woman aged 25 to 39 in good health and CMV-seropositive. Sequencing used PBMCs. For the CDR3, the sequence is CASSEYGTGANTEAFF. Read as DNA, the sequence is TGTGCCAGCAGTGAATATGGGACAGGGGCGAACACTGAAGCTTTCTTT.